The clone carrying this TCR beta chain was counted many times. No antigen is known for it. The source of the sample is a study of T cells after yellow fever vaccination. Study information: Preparation of the low-cell-number fractions used SMART-Seq v4 Ultra Low Input.

TCRdb reprocessed the 5' RACE reads with MiXCR, giving one entry per CDR3 protein. The repertoire holds under 300,000 distinct CDR3 sequences, with about 7% as singletons. The CDR3 is made up of 13 amino acids. V dropped 2 bases and J dropped 10 bases, with 9 bases sitting between them. Study-level points and caveats: The secondary response showed a weaker magnitude and a faster peak, day 5 versus 15.

The chain combines TRBV12-3 or TRBV12-4 with TRBJ1-6; perhaps TRBD1 as D (5 bases). Sample: CD4+ T cells sorted from PBMCs, taken 15 days after the yellow fever booster vaccination. This sequence originates from a man in his thirties or forties who received the YFV17D yellow fever vaccine. CDR3 sequence reads: CASSLSRESPLHF. For the CDR3, the DNA is TGTGCCAGCAGTTTAAGCAGGGAGTCACCCCTCCACTTT.